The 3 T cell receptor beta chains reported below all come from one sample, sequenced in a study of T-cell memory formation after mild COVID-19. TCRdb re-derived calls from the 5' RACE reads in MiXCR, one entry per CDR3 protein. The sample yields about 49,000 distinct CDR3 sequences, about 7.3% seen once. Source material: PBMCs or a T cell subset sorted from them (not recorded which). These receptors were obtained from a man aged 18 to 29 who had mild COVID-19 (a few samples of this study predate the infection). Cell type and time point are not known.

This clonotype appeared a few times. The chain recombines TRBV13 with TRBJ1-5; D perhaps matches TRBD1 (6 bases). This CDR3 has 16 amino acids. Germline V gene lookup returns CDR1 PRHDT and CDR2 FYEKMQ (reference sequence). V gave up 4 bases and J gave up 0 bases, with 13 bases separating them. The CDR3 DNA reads TGTGCCAGCAGCTCCATACGACAGGATAGCAATCAGCCCCAGCATTTT. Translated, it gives CASSSIRQDSNQPQHF.

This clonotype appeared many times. The CDR3 loop reads CASSQSRGGHGELFF. The CDR3 bases are TGTGCCAGCAGCCAGTCCCGGGGGGGCCACGGGGAGCTGTTTTTT. The chain joins TRBV7-2 to TRBJ2-2; 8 positions agree with TRBD2. CDR1 SGHTA and CDR2 FQGNSA come from the germline V gene. The CDR3 extends over 15 amino acids. V dropped 5 bases and J dropped 7; count of bases not matched to a gene: 9.

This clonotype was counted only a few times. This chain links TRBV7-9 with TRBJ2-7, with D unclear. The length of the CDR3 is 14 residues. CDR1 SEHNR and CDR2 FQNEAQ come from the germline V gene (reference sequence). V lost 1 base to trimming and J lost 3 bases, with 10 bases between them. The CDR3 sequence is CASSLEDGVYEQYF. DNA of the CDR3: TGTGCCAGCAGCTTAGAGGACGGAGTCTACGAGCAGTACTTC.